These 5 T cell receptor beta chains share one sample of origin, sequenced in a study of graft-versus-host responses after intestinal transplantation (dated by TCRdb to 2020 to 2022). The library came from the immunoSEQ multiplex PCR assay. The table comes from immuneACCESS by way of TCRdb, which keeps in-frame sequences with V and J called. Part of the clones is missing from these tables; in studies checked, under half for an unresolved V gene and the rest for unknown reasons. This sample comprises roughly 80,000 clones, about nine tenths of them detected only once. Approximately 8% of the sample comes from the top ten. The intended sense of this specimen's time point label: cells obtained before transplantation from donor or recipient. Their target antigens are unknown. Specimen: unstimulated CD8+ T cells sorted from spleen or lymph node cells, collected before transplant. The source of these receptors is a human donor who was the organ donor for an intestinal transplant.

The chain joins TRBV6-4 to TRBJ1-5, with TRBD1 identical over 9 bases. This CDR3 has 17 amino acids. Germline lookup yields CDR1 MRHNA and CDR2 SNTAGT. Trimming took 6 bases from V and 4 from J; bases not matched to a gene: 13. As DNA, the CDR3 is TGTGCCAGCAGGACGCCTACCGGGACAGGGATTAATCAGCCCCAGCATTTT. This encodes CASRTPTGTGINQPQHF.

This chain joins TRBV29-1 and TRBJ2-7; D may be TRBD1 or TRBD2 (5 bases each). The germline V and J ends were trimmed by 2 bases and 2 bases, with 22 bases remaining between them. Germline values: CDR1 SQVTM, CDR2 ANQGSEA. The CDR3 has 17 amino acids. The CDR3 protein is CSVETRTEAGRPYEQYF. CDR3 DNA sequence: TGCAGCGTTGAAACCCGAACGGAGGCAGGGCGACCCTACGAGCAGTACTTC.

This clone was recorded many times. The V and J genes are TRBV4-1 and TRBJ1-5, with D possibly being TRBD1 (5 bases). Germline CDR1 is MGHRA and CDR2 is YSYEKL. This CDR3 has 16 residues. Trimming removed 0 bases from V and 4 bases from J, with 13 bases in between. The CDR3 protein is CASSQDPLGANQPQHF. The CDR3 DNA sequence: TGCGCCAGCAGCCAAGATCCCTTAGGGGCGAATCAGCCCCAGCATTTT.

On this clone: This CDR3 is also generated by other DNA sequences in the sample. The chain joins TRBV6-6 to TRBJ2-1; no firm D call. The CDR3 has 11 amino acids. Trimming removed 2 bases at V and 7 bases at J, with 3 bases between. Germline loops: CDR1 MNHNY, CDR2 SVGAGI (reference sequence). The CDR3 loop is CASSYGNEQFF. CDR3 sequence (DNA): TGTGCCAGCAGTTACGGAAATGAGCAGTTCTTC.

The V gene is TRBV5-6, the J gene TRBJ1-4, with unresolved D. Looked up from germline, CDR1 is SGHDT and CDR2 is YYEEEE. This CDR3 comprises 14 residues. Trimming left V 3 bases short and J 8 bases short, with 14 bases between. CDR3 sequence: CASSSYFGGEKLFF. In nucleotides, the CDR3 is TGTGCCAGCAGCTCTTACTTTGGAGGGGAAAAACTGTTTTTT.